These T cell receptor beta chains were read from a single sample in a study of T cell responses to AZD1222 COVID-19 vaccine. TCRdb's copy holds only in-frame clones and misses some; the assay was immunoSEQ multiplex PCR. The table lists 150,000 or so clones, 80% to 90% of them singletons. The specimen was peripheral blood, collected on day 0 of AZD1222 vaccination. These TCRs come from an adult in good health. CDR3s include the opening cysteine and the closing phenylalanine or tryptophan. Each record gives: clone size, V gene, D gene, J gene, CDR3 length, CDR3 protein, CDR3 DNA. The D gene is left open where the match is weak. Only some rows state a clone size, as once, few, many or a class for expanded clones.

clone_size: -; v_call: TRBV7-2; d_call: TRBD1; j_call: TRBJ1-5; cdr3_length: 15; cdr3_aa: CASSLDRPQGGTQHF; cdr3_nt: TGTGCCAGCAGTTTGGACAGGCCCCAAGGCGGGACCCAGCATTTT
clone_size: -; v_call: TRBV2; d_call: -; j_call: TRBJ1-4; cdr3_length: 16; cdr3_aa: CASSESYRASNEKLFF; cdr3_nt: TGTGCCAGCAGTGAGTCATACAGGGCATCTAATGAAAAACTGTTTTTT
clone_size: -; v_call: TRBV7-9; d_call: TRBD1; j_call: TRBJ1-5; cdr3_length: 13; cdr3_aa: CASSSTGGQPQHF; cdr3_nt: TGTGCCAGCAGCTCTACAGGGGGTCAGCCCCAGCATTTT
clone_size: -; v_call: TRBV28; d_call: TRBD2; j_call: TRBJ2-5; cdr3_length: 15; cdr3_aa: CASLRGGRAQETQYF; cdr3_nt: TGTGCCAGCCTGAGGGGCGGGAGAGCACAAGAGACCCAGTACTTC
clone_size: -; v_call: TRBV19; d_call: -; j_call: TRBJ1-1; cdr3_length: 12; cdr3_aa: CAVTATDTEAFF; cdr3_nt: TGTGCCGTAACTGCGACAGACACTGAAGCTTTCTTT
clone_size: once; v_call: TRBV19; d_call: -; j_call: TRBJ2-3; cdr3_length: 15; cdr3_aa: CASSATPSGTDTQYF; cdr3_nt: TGTGCCAGTAGTGCAACTCCTAGCGGCACAGATACGCAGTATTTT
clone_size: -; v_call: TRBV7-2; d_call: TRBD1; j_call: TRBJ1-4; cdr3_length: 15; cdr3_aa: CASSFDRGAGEKLFF; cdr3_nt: TGTGCCAGCAGCTTCGACAGGGGCGCGGGAGAAAAACTGTTTTTT
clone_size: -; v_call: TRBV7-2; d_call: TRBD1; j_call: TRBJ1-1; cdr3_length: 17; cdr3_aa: CASREGAKRTVGTEAFF; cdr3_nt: TGTGCCAGCAGGGAGGGGGCCAAACGAACTGTAGGCACTGAAGCTTTCTTT
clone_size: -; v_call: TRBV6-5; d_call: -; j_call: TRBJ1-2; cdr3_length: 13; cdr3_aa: CASSSGTIYGYTF; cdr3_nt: TGTGCCAGCAGCTCCGGGACGATCTATGGCTACACCTTC
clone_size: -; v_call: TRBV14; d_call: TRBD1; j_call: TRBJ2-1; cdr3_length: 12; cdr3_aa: CASSLQGYEQFF; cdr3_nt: TGTGCCAGCAGCCTACAGGGGTATGAGCAGTTCTTC
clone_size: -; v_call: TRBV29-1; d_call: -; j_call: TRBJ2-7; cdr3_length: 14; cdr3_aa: CSVGLGTLNYEQYF; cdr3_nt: TGCAGCGTCGGACTTGGGACACTAAACTACGAGCAGTACTTC
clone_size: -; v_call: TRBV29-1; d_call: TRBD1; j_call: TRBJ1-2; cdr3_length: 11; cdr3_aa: CSVGGTGGYTF; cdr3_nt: TGCAGCGTTGGGGGGACAGGTGGCTACACCTTC
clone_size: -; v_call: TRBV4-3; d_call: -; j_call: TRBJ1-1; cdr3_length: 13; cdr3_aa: CASSQDRATQAFF; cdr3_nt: TGCGCCAGCAGCCAAGACCGGGCTACTCAAGCTTTCTTT
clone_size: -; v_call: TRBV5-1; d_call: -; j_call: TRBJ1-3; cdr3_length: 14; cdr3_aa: CASSFLTGGNTIYF; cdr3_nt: TGCGCCAGCAGCTTTTTAACAGGGGGAAACACCATATATTTT
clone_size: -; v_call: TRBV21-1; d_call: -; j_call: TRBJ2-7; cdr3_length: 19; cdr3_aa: CASSTGGAPPVPPSYEQYF; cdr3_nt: TGTGCCAGCAGCACCGGGGGGGCTCCACCAGTCCCACCCTCCTACGAGCAGTACTTC
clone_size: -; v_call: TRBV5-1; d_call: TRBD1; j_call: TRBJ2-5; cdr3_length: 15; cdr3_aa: CASSLRDRGRETQYF; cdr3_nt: TGCGCCAGCAGCCTCCGGGACAGGGGGAGGGAGACCCAGTACTTC
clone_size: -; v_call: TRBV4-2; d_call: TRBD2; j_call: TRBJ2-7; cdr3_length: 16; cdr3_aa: CASSQAVVSGRSEQYF; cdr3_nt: TGTGCCAGCAGCCAAGCCGTTGTTAGCGGGAGATCCGAGCAGTACTTC
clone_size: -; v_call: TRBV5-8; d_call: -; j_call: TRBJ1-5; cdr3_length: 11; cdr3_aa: CASSLLQPQHF; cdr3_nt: TGTGCCAGCAGCTTGCTCCAGCCCCAGCATTTT
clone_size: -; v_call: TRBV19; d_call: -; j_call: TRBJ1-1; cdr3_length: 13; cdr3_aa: CASSLGAGTEAFF; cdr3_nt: TGTGCCAGTAGTTTGGGAGCGGGCACTGAAGCTTTCTTT
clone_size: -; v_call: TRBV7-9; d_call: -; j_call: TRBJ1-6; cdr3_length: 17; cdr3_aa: CASSSPGGGSENSPLHF; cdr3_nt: TGTGCCAGCAGCTCTCCTGGGGGAGGGTCGGAGAATTCACCCCTCCACTTT
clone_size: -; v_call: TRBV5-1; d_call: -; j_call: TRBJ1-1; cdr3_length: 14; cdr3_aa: CASSLMTLNTEAFF; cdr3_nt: TGCGCCAGCAGCTTGATGACCTTGAACACTGAAGCTTTCTTT
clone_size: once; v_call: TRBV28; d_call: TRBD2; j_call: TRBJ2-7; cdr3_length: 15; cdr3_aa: CASITAGTSGSEQYF; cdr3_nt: TGTGCCAGCATTACCGCGGGGACTAGCGGGAGCGAGCAGTACTTC
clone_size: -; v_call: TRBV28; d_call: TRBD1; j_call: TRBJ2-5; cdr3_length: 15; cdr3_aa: CASRFNRGRQETQYF; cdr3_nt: TGTGCCAGCAGATTTAATAGGGGGCGGCAAGAGACCCAGTACTTC
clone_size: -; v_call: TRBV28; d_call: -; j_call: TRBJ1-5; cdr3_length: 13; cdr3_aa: CASTAGGSQPQHF; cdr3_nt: TGTGCCAGCACCGCGGGGGGGAGTCAGCCCCAGCATTTT
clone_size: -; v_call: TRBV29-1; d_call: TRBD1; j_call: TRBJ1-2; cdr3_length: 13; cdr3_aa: CSVLPGGSYGYTF; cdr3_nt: TGCAGCGTTCTTCCAGGGGGTAGTTATGGCTACACCTTC
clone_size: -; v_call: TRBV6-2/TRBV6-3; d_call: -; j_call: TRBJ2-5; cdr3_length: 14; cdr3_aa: CASSYQAVQETQYF; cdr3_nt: TGTGCCAGCAGTTACCAAGCGGTCCAAGAGACCCAGTACTTC
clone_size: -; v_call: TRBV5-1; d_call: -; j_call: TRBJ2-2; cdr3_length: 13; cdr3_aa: CASSLTYTGELFF; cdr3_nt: TGCGCCAGCAGCTTAACTTACACCGGGGAGCTGTTTTTT
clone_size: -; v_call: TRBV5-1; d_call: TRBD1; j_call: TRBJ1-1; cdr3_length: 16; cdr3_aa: CASSLGTVYGSVEAFF; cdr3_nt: TGCGCCAGCAGCCTCGGGACAGTTTATGGGTCCGTTGAAGCTTTCTTT
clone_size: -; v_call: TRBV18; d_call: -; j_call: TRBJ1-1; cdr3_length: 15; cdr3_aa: CASSPPNRDVTEAFF; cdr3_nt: TGTGCCAGCTCACCACCGAACAGGGACGTCACTGAAGCTTTCTTT
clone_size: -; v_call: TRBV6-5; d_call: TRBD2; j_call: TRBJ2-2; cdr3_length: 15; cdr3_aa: CASSTLAGGPGELFF; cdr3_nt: TGTGCCAGCAGTACACTAGCGGGAGGGCCCGGGGAGCTGTTTTTT
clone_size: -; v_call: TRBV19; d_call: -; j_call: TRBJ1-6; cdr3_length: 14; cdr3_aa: CASREAINNSPLHF; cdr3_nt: TGTGCCAGTAGAGAGGCGATCAATAATTCACCCCTCCACTTT
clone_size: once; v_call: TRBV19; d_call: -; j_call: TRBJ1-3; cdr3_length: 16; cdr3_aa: CASSTSLGGSGNTIYF; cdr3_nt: TGTGCCAGTAGTACCTCTCTCGGGGGCTCTGGAAACACCATATATTTT
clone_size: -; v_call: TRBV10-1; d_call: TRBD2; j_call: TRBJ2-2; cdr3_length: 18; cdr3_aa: CASSESRHTGRDTGELFF; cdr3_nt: TGCGCCAGCAGTGAGTCGAGGCATACGGGGAGGGACACCGGGGAGCTGTTTTTT
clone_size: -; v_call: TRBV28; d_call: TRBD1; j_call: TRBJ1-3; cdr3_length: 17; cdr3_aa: CASIPNIGTGYGNTIYF; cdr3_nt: TGTGCCAGCATCCCGAATATCGGGACAGGGTACGGAAACACCATATATTTT
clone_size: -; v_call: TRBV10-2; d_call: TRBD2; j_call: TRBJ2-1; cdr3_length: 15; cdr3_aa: CASSSGTSGRNEQFF; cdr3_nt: TGCGCCAGCAGTTCCGGGACTAGCGGGAGGAATGAGCAGTTCTTC
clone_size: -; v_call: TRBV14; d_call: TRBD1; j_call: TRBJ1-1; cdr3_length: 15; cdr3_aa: CASSPDRGLNTEAFF; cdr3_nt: TGTGCCAGCAGCCCGGACAGGGGCCTGAACACTGAAGCTTTCTTT
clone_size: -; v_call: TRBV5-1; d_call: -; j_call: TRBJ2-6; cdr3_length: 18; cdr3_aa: CASSPWLSQSSGANVLTF; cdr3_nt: TGCGCCAGCAGCCCATGGCTGTCACAGAGCTCTGGGGCCAACGTCCTGACTTTC
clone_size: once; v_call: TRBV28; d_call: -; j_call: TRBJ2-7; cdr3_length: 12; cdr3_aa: CASWGASYEQYF; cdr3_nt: TGTGCCAGCTGGGGAGCCTCCTACGAGCAGTACTTC
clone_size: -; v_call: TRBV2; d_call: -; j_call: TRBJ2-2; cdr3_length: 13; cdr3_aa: CASSEGVTGELFF; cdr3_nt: TGTGCCAGCAGTGAAGGGGTCACCGGGGAGCTGTTTTTT
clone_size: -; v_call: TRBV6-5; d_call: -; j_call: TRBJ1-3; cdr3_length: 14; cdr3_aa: CASSPRNSGNTIYF; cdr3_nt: TGTGCCAGCAGCCCACGGAACTCTGGAAACACCATATATTTT
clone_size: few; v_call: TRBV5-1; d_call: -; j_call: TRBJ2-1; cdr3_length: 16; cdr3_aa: CASSRDPMQTYNEQFF; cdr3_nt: TGCGCCAGCAGCAGAGACCCAATGCAGACCTACAATGAGCAGTTCTTC
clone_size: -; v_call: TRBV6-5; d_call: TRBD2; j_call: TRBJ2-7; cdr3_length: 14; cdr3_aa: CASRLAGGAYEQYF; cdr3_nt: TGTGCCAGCAGACTAGCGGGAGGGGCCTACGAGCAGTACTTC